One sample yielded the 22 T cell receptor beta chains listed below, sequenced in a study of T cell changes during pregnancy in multiple sclerosis. The data were produced by immunoSEQ multiplex PCR, yet TCRdb's version contains in-frame clones alone and is incomplete. Counted here are around 96,000 clones, 85% to 95% occurring once; the ten biggest clones make up 2.2%. Sequenced material: peripheral blood, taken in the third trimester of pregnancy. The receptors originated from a female donor with multiple sclerosis, enrolled in a pregnancy study.

The chain recombines TRBV7-2 with TRBJ2-1; D is undetermined. Germline V gene sequence: CDR1 SGHTA, CDR2 FQGNSA. The CDR3 spans 14 residues. Trimming left V 1 base short and J 7 bases short, with 11 bases between. The CDR3 DNA sequence: TGTGCCAGCAGCTTAGAGACGTTGCGGAATGAGCAGTTCTTC. Translated: CASSLETLRNEQFF.

This sequence joins TRBV7-3 and TRBJ2-1; 8 bases match TRBD2. V shed 5 bases and J 7 bases; nucleotides not matched to a gene: 13. Germline V gives CDR1 SGHTA, CDR2 FQGTGA. The CDR3 runs 16 residues. This CDR3 reads CASSTGSGSSWNEQFF. CDR3 nucleotides: TGTGCCAGCAGCACGGGGAGCGGGAGTTCTTGGAATGAGCAGTTCTTC. The whole variable domain, remainder taken from reference TRBV7-3 and TRBJ2-1, is GAGVSQTPSNKVTEKGKYVELRCDPISGHTALYWYRQSLGQGPEFLIYFQGTGAADDSGLPNDRFFAVRPEGSVSTLKIQRTERGDSAVYLCASSTGSGSSWNEQFFGPGTRLTVL.

This clone was found once. The DNA of the CDR3 is TGTGCCAGCAGCCAAGACAACAGGATTAACTCTGGAAACACCATATATTTT. Translation: CASSQDNRINSGNTIYF. The chain couples TRBV14 to TRBJ1-3; weak D call: TRBD1 (5 bases). V gave up 0 bases and J gave up 0 bases, with 12 bases separating them. CDR3 size: 17 residues. Germline V CDR1 and CDR2: SGHDN, FVKESK. The full variable domain, with the rest looked up from reference TRBV14 and TRBJ1-3, is EAGVTQFPSHSVIEKGQTVTLRCDPISGHDNLYWYRRVMGKEIKFLLHFVKESKQDESGMPNNRFLAERTGGTYSTLKVQPAELEDSGVYFCASSQDNRINSGNTIYFGEGSWLTVV.

The rearrangement links TRBV7-9 to TRBJ1-4; 7 nucleotides agree with TRBD1. V trimming: 5 bases; J trimming: 8 bases; junction bases outside the gene matches: 11. Germline loops: CDR1 SEHNR, CDR2 FQNEAQ (reference sequence). This CDR3 region has 15 residues. CDR3 sequence reads: CASSLRTGQSEKLFF. The CDR3, as DNA: TGTGCCAGCAGCCTACGGACAGGTCAAAGCGAAAAACTGTTTTTT.

The chain joins TRBV6-7 to TRBJ2-7, with D possibly TRBD2 on 6 matching bases. TRBV6-7 qualifies as an ORF whose function is uncertain. CDR3 length equals 15 residues. The V end was cut by 4 bases, the J end by 6 bases, with 19 bases between. The CDR3 sequence is CASSSPNGTEGEQYF. The DNA for the CDR3 is TGTGCCAGCAGTTCCCCCAACGGGACGGAGGGCGAGCAGTACTTC.

The gene calls are TRBV6-1 and TRBJ2-5; 11 nucleotides agree with TRBD1. The CDR3 spans 15 residues. The V segment lost 4 bases and the J segment 5 bases; nucleotides outside the gene matches: 6. CDR1 is MNHNS and CDR2 is SASEGT in the germline V gene. This chain's CDR3 is CASSAGTGGAETQYF. For the CDR3, the DNA is TGTGCCAGCAGTGCGGGGACAGGGGGTGCGGAGACCCAGTACTTC.

This chain connects TRBV5-1 to TRBJ2-3; D might be TRBD2 (6 bases). Trimming pared 6 bases from V and 6 bases from J, leaving 8 bases between. The germline V gene has CDR1 SGHRS and CDR2 YFSETQ. The CDR3 totals 11 residues. The CDR3 DNA sequence: TGCGCCAGCACCCGGGGGGATACGCAGTATTTT. This translates into CASTRGDTQYF.

The chain joins TRBV6-5 to TRBJ2-1, with 9 bases matching TRBD2. V shed 2 bases and J 0 bases; nucleotides not matched to a gene: 2. This CDR3 comprises 16 residues. Germline-derived CDR1 and CDR2 are MNHEY and SVGAGI. CDR3 in amino acids: CASSYRTSVSYNEQFF. The CDR3 DNA reads as TGTGCCAGCAGTTACCGGACTAGCGTCTCCTACAATGAGCAGTTCTTC.

This chain uses TRBV7-9 with TRBJ2-7; 9 bases line up with TRBD1. V shed 6 bases, J shed 4 bases, and the junction held 10 bases outside the gene matches. Germline V gene data show CDR1 as SEHNR and CDR2 as FQNEAQ (reference sequence). The CDR3 is made up of 15 amino acids. CDR3 in amino acids: CASRRGLTGGYEQYF. CDR3 bases: TGTGCCAGCAGACGGGGACTGACAGGGGGTTACGAGCAGTACTTC.

The chain joins TRBV28 to TRBJ1-1; D is unresolved. The germline CDR1 and CDR2 sequences are MDHEN and SYDVKM. Trimming pared 6 bases from V and 7 bases from J, leaving 12 bases between. This CDR3 has 12 residues. The CDR3 reads CASSPRVLEAFF. The CDR3 DNA sequence: TGTGCCAGCAGCCCACGGGTCCTTGAAGCTTTCTTT.

The chain joins TRBV6-1 to TRBJ2-4; unclear D gene. The CDR3 has 13 residues. The V gene lost 4 bases and the J gene lost 0 bases, with 4 bases spanning the gap. Looked up from germline, CDR1 is MNHNS and CDR2 is SASEGT. Here the CDR3 reads CASSVLAKNIQYF. In nucleotides, the CDR3 is TGTGCCAGCAGTGTTCTAGCCAAAAACATTCAGTACTTC.

This chain links TRBV21-1 with TRBJ2-7; TRBD2, as called in the table, went unchecked against the DNA. TRBV21-1 is classified as a pseudogene. The length of the CDR3 is 13 residues. Here the CDR3 DNA reads TGTGCCAGCAGCAAAGGAGGAGTACCCGAGCAGTACTTC. It encodes CASSKGGVPEQYF.

This chain joins TRBV18 and TRBJ1-4, with D possibly being TRBD1 (6 bases). V lost 5 bases and J lost 4, with 17 bases in between. Per germline, CDR1 KGHSH and CDR2 LQKENI. This CDR3 has 16 amino acids. CDR3 coding DNA: TGTGCCAGCTCAGGTGTGCCGGGACACAGTAATGAAAAACTGTTTTTT. This codes for CASSGVPGHSNEKLFF.

The chain is built from TRBV29-1 and TRBJ2-3; D is possibly TRBD2 (5 bases). This CDR3 has 13 amino acids. Per the germline V gene, CDR1 is SQVTM and CDR2 is ANQGSEA. V lost 3 bases and J lost 7, with 14 bases in between. The CDR3 protein is CSVDSQLANTQYF. CDR3 bases: TGCAGCGTTGATTCTCAGTTAGCGAATACGCAGTATTTT.

The chain uses TRBV30 and TRBJ2-7, with 8 nucleotides matching TRBD1. In germline, CDR1 is GTSNPN, CDR2 SVGIG (reference sequence). With V trimmed by 3 bases and J by 0 bases, 4 bases remained unmatched. The CDR3 consists of 14 residues. The CDR3 protein is CAWRGDRNSYEQYF. In nucleotides, the CDR3 is TGTGCCTGGAGGGGGGACAGGAACTCCTACGAGCAGTACTTC.

This chain links TRBV28 with TRBJ1-5; D may be TRBD1 (5 bases). The V end lost 5 bases, the J end lost 7 bases, and 18 bases lay between the germline ends. The CDR3 spans 15 residues. Germline V gene data show CDR1 as MDHEN and CDR2 as SYDVKM. The CDR3 coding sequence is TGTGCCAGCAGTCTTATCGCGGGGGATCGACAGCCCCAGCATTTT. As protein: CASSLIAGDRQPQHF.

Only one count was recorded for this clone. The rearrangement links TRBV20-1 to TRBJ1-2; D may be TRBD1 (6 bases). V lost 6 bases and J lost 6, with 11 bases in between. The CDR3 spans 11 residues. CDR1 and CDR2 from the germline V gene are DFQATT and SNEGSKA (reference sequence). The DNA of the CDR3 is TGCAGTGCCAGACAGGTAGATGGCTACACCTTC. This translates into CSARQVDGYTF.

The CDR3 DNA follows: TGTGCCAGCAGCGTAGATCCCCGGGGACAGTGGACTGAAGCTTTCTTT. The encoded protein is CASSVDPRGQWTEAFF. The chain employs TRBV9 and TRBJ1-1, with 7 positions matching TRBD1. CDR1 is SGDLS and CDR2 is YYNGEE in the germline V gene. The CDR3 loop spans 16 amino acids. V was pared by 0 bases and J by 5 bases, with 10 bases of the junction left unmatched.

This clone was recorded only once. The V call is TRBV21-1, the J call TRBJ1-3. TRBV21-1 is a pseudogene locus. The length of the CDR3 is 10 residues. The CDR3 reads CASSTNTIYF. The DNA for the CDR3 is TGTGCCAGCAGCACGAACACCATATATTTT.

The chain recombines TRBV2 with TRBJ2-1; no reliable D call. The CDR3 totals 10 residues. Trimming cost V 8 bases and J 5 bases, with 4 bases left between them. Germline V CDR1 and CDR2: SNHLY, FYNNEI. CDR3 nucleotides: TGTGCCAGCGAGGACAATGAGCAGTTCTTC. Amino acids: CASEDNEQFF.

V gene TRBV7-8 combines with J gene TRBJ2-5, with D possibly TRBD1 on 6 matching bases. The CDR3 loop spans 14 amino acids. V was shortened by 1 base and J by 4 bases, with 10 bases between the two germline ends. Germline V gene sequence: CDR1 SGHVS, CDR2 FQNEAQ. Here the CDR3 DNA reads TGTGCCAGCAGCTTAGGCTCCAGGGGAGAGACCCAGTACTTC. This codes for CASSLGSRGETQYF. Complete variable domain (other parts from reference TRBV7-8 and TRBJ2-5): GAGVSQSPRYKVAKRGQDVALRCDPISGHVSLFWYQQALGQGPEFLTYFQNEAQLDKSGLPSDRFFAERPEGSVSTLKIQRTQQEDSAVYLCASSLGSRGETQYFGPGTRLLVL.

The J gene is TRBJ2-1, the V gene TRBV27, with 13 bases matching TRBD2. The J segment lost 5 bases and the V segment lost 4 bases, leaving 8 bases of the junction unmatched. Germline V gene sequence: CDR1 MNHEY, CDR2 SMNVEV (reference sequence). The CDR3 extends over 17 amino acids. CDR3 residues: CASSSPRLAGGNNEQFF. The CDR3 coding sequence is TGTGCCAGCAGTTCCCCGAGACTAGCGGGAGGCAACAATGAGCAGTTCTTC.